This T cell receptor (beta chain) was captured by sequencing in a study of shared clonotypes between healthy human individuals. Whole-study context: Donor ages ranged 18 to 49 years: two women, a few men.

Trimming cost V 0 bases and J 7 bases, with 10 bases left between them. The germline V gene encodes CDR1 SGHRS and CDR2 YFSETQ. CDR3 size: 14 residues. Sequencing was at deep level. The material for each subset, its genomic DNA, was split evenly across several immunoSEQ plates. Original processing methods: For the immunoSEQ data, sequences were junction-only without quality scores, so filtering differed. Assay: immunoSEQ multiplex PCR; the TCRdb copy retains only in-frame clones and omits some. The V and J calls and clone size were taken over from that table, and D and trimming were inferred from the DNA. The sample lists hundreds of thousands of clones, 74% occurring once.

This TCR was recovered from a woman aged 25 to 39 in good health. Sample: memory CD4+ T cells sorted from blood. Subset described: CD45RA-negative fraction. The chain is built from TRBV5-1 and TRBJ1-4, with D uncertain. CDR3 nucleotide sequence: TGCGCCAGCAGCTTGGGTAGGGAAAGTGAAAAACTGTTTTTT. Translation: CASSLGRESEKLFF. Looking up the rest from reference TRBV5-1 and TRBJ1-4 gives the full variable domain: KAGVTQTPRYLIKTRGQQVTLSCSPISGHRSVSWYQQTPGQGLQFLFEYFSETQRNKGNFPGRFSGRQFSNSRSEMNVSTLELGDSALYLCASSLGRESEKLFFGSGTQLSVL.